Listed here are 17 T cell receptor beta chains from one sample, sequenced in a study of cytomegalovirus exposure and HLA in healthy donors. PCR employed 60 Vbeta and 13 Jbeta primers. Assay: immunoSEQ multiplex PCR; the TCRdb copy retains only in-frame clones and omits some. The table records about 150,000 clones, 65% to 90% of them present only once. Material for sequencing was PBMCs. The receptors were gathered from a male donor in good health and CMV-seronegative.

The chain employs TRBV19 and TRBJ2-1, with TRBD2 matching over 7 bases. CDR1 is LNHDA, CDR2 SQIVND, per germline (reference sequence). CDR3 length: 15 residues. V shed 0 bases and J 4 bases; nucleotides not matched to a gene: 3. For the CDR3, the DNA is TGTGCCAGTAGTATAGAAGCGGGACGTTACAATGAGCAGTTCTTC. Protein sequence: CASSIEAGRYNEQFF.

J is TRBJ1-2 and V is TRBV6-1, with D uncertain. The CDR3 has 11 amino acids. Germline V gene lookup returns CDR1 MNHNS and CDR2 SASEGT. V lost 8 bases to trimming and J lost 2 bases, with 6 bases between them. The CDR3, as DNA: TGTGCCAGCGGGCTAAACTATGGCTACACCTTC. Protein: CASGLNYGYTF.

The chain couples TRBV4-3 to TRBJ2-1; the D gene is possibly TRBD2 (6 bases). Germline lookup yields CDR1 LGHNA and CDR2 YSLEER. CDR3 length: 13 residues. The V gene lost 0 bases and the J gene lost 12 bases, with 12 bases spanning the gap. CDR3 sequence: CASSQDGRGGQFF. CDR3 sequence (DNA): TGCGCCAGCAGCCAAGATGGGCGGGGTGGGCAGTTCTTC.

There are a few counts of this clone. The sample carries other DNA sequences with the same CDR3. The chain joins TRBV5-6 to TRBJ2-7, with D possibly TRBD1 on 8 matching bases. Between the trimmed V and J ends, which lost 1 base and 2 bases, there was a span of 13 bases. Looked up from germline, CDR1 is SGHDT and CDR2 is YYEEEE. The CDR3 is made up of 15 amino acids. CDR3 in amino acids: CASSLSGTGTYEQYF. The CDR3 region has the DNA TGTGCCAGCAGCTTGAGCGGGACAGGTACCTACGAGCAGTACTTC.

The chain joins TRBV15 to TRBJ1-2; 8 bases are a match to TRBD1. CDR3 length: 15 amino acids. The V segment lost 0 bases and the J segment 5 bases; nucleotides outside the gene matches: 5. Germline V gene data show CDR1 as LNHNV and CDR2 as YYDKDF (reference sequence). For the CDR3, the DNA is TGTGCCACCAGCAGAGATTCGGACAGGGATTATGGCTACACCTTC. This sequence encodes CATSRDSDRDYGYTF.

The chain uses TRBV5-1 and TRBJ2-7; 15 bases agree with TRBD2. The CDR3 covers 17 residues. Trimming cost V 5 bases and J 4 bases; bases outside gene matches: 10. CDR1 and CDR2 from the germline V gene are SGHRS and YFSETQ. The CDR3 here is CASREGLAGGPVYEQYF. The CDR3 nucleotides are TGCGCCAGCAGGGAAGGACTAGCGGGGGGGCCCGTGTACGAGCAGTACTTC. The full variable domain, completed using reference TRBV5-1 and TRBJ2-7, is KAGVTQTPRYLIKTRGQQVTLSCSPISGHRSVSWYQQTPGQGLQFLFEYFSETQRNKGNFPGRFSGRQFSNSRSEMNVSTLELGDSALYLCASREGLAGGPVYEQYFGPGTRLTVT.

This clone was detected a few times. J is TRBJ1-1 and V is TRBV7-2; 7 bases agree with TRBD1. Germline trimming cut 3 bases from V and 7 bases from J; bases unmatched to any gene: 20. The CDR3 has 18 residues. Looked up from germline, CDR1 is SGHTA and CDR2 is FQGNSA. CDR3 region: CASSFGGGYRGPWGEAFF. In DNA form, the CDR3 reads TGTGCCAGCAGCTTTGGAGGAGGTTACAGGGGCCCCTGGGGTGAAGCTTTCTTT.

The V gene is TRBV11-2, the J gene TRBJ1-1, with D perhaps TRBD1 (6 bases). V was cut by 1 base and J by 6 bases, with 15 bases left in between. Germline V gene lookup returns CDR1 SGHAT and CDR2 FQNNGV. The CDR3 runs 15 residues. CDR3 sequence (DNA): TGTGCCAGCAGCTTAGGAGGGGGGGGATTCTCTGAAGCTTTCTTT. As protein: CASSLGGGGFSEAFF.

The V call is TRBV5-6, the J call TRBJ2-7, with 7 bases identical to TRBD1. With V trimmed by 3 bases and J by 3 bases, 9 bases remained unmatched. The CDR3 length is 15 residues. The V gene's germline CDR1 is SGHDT and CDR2 YYEEEE. This CDR3 reads CASSSGQETFYEQYF. DNA for the CDR3: TGTGCCAGCAGCTCTGGACAGGAGACCTTCTACGAGCAGTACTTC.

The rearrangement uses TRBV4-1 and TRBJ2-5, with TRBD2 identical over 14 bases. CDR1 and CDR2 (germline): MGHRA, YSYEKL. The CDR3 covers 16 residues. J was trimmed by 5 bases and V by 6 bases; bases with no gene match: 8. The CDR3, as DNA: TGCGCCAGCAGGCCTGGACTAGCGGGGGGTTGGGAGACCCAGTACTTC. This gives the protein CASRPGLAGGWETQYF.

This rearrangement joins TRBV5-1 to TRBJ1-1; D may be TRBD1 (5 bases). This CDR3 is built from 14 residues. Trimming removed 0 bases from V and 3 bases from J, with 9 bases in between. Germline CDR1 SGHRS, CDR2 YFSETQ. The CDR3 sequence is CASSLGQLDTEAFF. DNA for the CDR3: TGCGCCAGCAGCTTGGGACAGTTGGACACTGAAGCTTTCTTT.

This clone was seen a few times. The V gene is TRBV5-1, the J gene TRBJ2-7; 11 bases are a match to TRBD2. This CDR3 is built from 16 residues. Germline assignment: CDR1 SGHRS and CDR2 YFSETQ. Trimming at V came to 1 base and at J to 2 bases, leaving 5 bases not matched to a gene. The CDR3 protein is CASSLSTSGGTYEQYF. The DNA for the CDR3 is TGCGCCAGCAGCTTGAGTACTAGCGGGGGAACCTACGAGCAGTACTTC.

The chain uses TRBV11-2 and TRBJ2-1, with D tentatively TRBD2 (5 bases). The ends were cut back, 5 bases at V and 2 bases at J, with 13 bases in the middle. Germline CDR1 is SGHAT and CDR2 is FQNNGV. This CDR3 contains 15 residues. The CDR3 loop reads CASSPVQRPYNEQFF. Written as DNA, the CDR3 is TGTGCCAGCAGCCCCGTGCAGCGGCCCTACAATGAGCAGTTCTTC.

CDR3 amino acids: CSVATEPGYGYTF. DNA for the CDR3: TGCAGCGTTGCTACAGAACCTGGCTATGGCTACACCTTC. The genes are TRBV29-1 and TRBJ1-2, with D unresolved. V lost 4 bases to trimming and J lost 4 bases, with 13 bases between them. Per germline, CDR1 SQVTM and CDR2 ANQGSEA. This CDR3 is 13 amino acids long.

CDR3 DNA sequence: TGTGCCAGCAGCTTTCTCTCAGTCGCCAGGAAAAACATTCAGTACTTC. Amino acids: CASSFLSVARKNIQYF. V usage is TRBV11-2 and J usage is TRBJ2-4; D is unclear. V was cut by 3 bases and J by 4 bases, with 16 bases left in between. The CDR3 spans 16 residues. Germline lookup yields CDR1 SGHAT and CDR2 FQNNGV.

CDR3 sequence: CASGGTANSPLHF. CDR3 DNA: TGTGCCAGTGGAGGGACGGCTAATTCACCCCTCCACTTT. The V gene is TRBV2, the J gene TRBJ1-6; D perhaps matches TRBD1 (5 bases). Germline V gene sequence: CDR1 SNHLY, CDR2 FYNNEI. With 9 bases removed from V and 6 bases from J, the gap between germline ends came to 12 bases. The CDR3 contains 13 residues. Drawing the rest from reference TRBV2 and TRBJ1-6, the complete variable domain is EPEVTQTPSHQVTQMGQEVILRCVPISNHLYFYWYRQILGQKVEFLVSFYNNEISEKSEIFDDQFSVERPDGSNFTLKIRSTKLEDSAMYFCASGGTANSPLHFGNGTRLTVT.

This chain joins TRBV5-1 and TRBJ1-4; perhaps TRBD1 as D (5 bases). V was shortened by 4 bases and J by 0 bases, with 13 bases between the two germline ends. CDR1 SGHRS and CDR2 YFSETQ come from the germline V gene. The CDR3 length is 16 residues. The CDR3 sequence: CASSIDSHSTNEKLFF. As DNA, the CDR3 is TGCGCCAGCAGCATAGACAGCCACTCAACTAATGAAAAACTGTTTTTT.